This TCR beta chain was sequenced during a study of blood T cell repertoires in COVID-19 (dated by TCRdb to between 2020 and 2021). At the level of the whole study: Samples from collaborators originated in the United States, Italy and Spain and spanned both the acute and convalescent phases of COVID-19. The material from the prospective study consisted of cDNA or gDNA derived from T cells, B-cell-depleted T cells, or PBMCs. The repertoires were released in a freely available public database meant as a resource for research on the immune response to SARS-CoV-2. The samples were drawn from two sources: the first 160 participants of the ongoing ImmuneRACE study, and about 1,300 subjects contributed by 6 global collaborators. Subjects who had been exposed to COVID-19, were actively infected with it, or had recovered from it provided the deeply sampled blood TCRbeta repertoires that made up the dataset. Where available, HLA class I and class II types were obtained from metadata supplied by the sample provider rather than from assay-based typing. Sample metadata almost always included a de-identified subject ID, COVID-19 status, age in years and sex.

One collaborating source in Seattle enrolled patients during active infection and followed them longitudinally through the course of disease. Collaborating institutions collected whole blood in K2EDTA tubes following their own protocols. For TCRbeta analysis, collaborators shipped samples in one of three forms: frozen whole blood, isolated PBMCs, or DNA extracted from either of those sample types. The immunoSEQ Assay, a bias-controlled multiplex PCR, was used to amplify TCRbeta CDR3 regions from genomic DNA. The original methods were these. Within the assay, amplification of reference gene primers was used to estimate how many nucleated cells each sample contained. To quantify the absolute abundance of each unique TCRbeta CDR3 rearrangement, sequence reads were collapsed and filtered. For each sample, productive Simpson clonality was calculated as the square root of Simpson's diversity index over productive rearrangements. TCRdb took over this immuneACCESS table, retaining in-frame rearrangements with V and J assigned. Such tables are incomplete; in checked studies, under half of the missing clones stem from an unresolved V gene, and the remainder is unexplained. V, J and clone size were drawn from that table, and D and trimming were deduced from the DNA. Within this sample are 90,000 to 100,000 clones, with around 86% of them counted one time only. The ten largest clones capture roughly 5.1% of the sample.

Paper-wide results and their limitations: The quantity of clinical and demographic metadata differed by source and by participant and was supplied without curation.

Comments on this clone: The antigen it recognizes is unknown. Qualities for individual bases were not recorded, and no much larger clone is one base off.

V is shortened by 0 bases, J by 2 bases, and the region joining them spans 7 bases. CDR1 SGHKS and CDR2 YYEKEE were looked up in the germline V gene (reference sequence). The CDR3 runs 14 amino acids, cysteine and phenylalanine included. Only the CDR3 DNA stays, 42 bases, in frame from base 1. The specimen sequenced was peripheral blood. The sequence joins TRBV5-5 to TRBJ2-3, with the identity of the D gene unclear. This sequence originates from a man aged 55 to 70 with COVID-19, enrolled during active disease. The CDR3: CASSLDGATDTQYF. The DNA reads TGTGCCAGCAGCTTGGATGGAGCCACAGATACGCAGTATTTT.